Listed below are T cell receptor beta chains from one sample, sequenced in a study of blood T cell repertoires in COVID-19. Data came from immunoSEQ multiplex PCR; TCRdb stores just in-frame clones and leaves some out. This table holds 150,000 to 200,000 clones, approximately 89% found once. Sequencing was performed on peripheral blood. Receptors originate from a woman younger than 45 with acute or convalescent COVID-19. CDR3s include the opening cysteine and the closing phenylalanine or tryptophan. Not every row has a clone size; where given, it reads once, few, many or a size class.

cdr3_aa v_call cdr3_length j_call clone_size
CASTATSTDTQYF TRBV6-5 13 TRBJ2-3 once
CASSVGANGRTDTQYF TRBV9 16 TRBJ2-3 -
CASSLRVNTEAFF TRBV6-5 13 TRBJ1-1 -
CSASSGTGGFYF TRBV20-1 12 TRBJ2-7 -
CAISANDEQFF TRBV10-3 11 TRBJ2-1 -
CATGHHGDTEAFF TRBV2 13 TRBJ1-1 -
CASSLWADRDSNIQYF TRBV7-9 16 TRBJ2-4 -
CASSQLTGTIDGYTF TRBV4-2 15 TRBJ1-2 -
CASSFIAGGIATQYF TRBV11-2 15 TRBJ2-5 -
CASSFQAGGTDTQYF TRBV5-1 15 TRBJ2-3 once
CASSLSYSNEQFF TRBV12-3/TRBV12-4 13 TRBJ2-1 once
CSASSRGMAGGLYEQYF TRBV20-1 17 TRBJ2-7 -
CASSVGQRNGYTF TRBV9 13 TRBJ1-2 -
CASTNEPSGGSYNEQFF TRBV5-4 17 TRBJ2-1 -
CASSWAALGGYTF TRBV12-3/TRBV12-4 13 TRBJ1-2 -
CATSRGFGQGGSTGGELFF TRBV15 19 TRBJ2-2 -
CASSSSSTDTQYF TRBV11-2 13 TRBJ2-3 once
CASSPSGIYGYTF TRBV19 13 TRBJ1-2 -
CASSRTGEETQYF TRBV28 13 TRBJ2-5 -
CASSLIGAVWVGEQFF TRBV7-9 16 TRBJ2-1 -
CASSTVGANVLTF TRBV19 13 TRBJ2-6 -
CASSSGLDYEQYF TRBV11-2 13 TRBJ2-7 -
CASSLGVQVEAFF TRBV7-9 13 TRBJ1-1 -
CASSLRTGYGYTF TRBV5-8 13 TRBJ1-2 once
CASSPPLGHGPEGEQFF TRBV5-1 17 TRBJ2-1 -
CASSQDLTGSNQPQHF TRBV4-2 16 TRBJ1-5 -
CASSSRTSGRVGTGELFF TRBV4-1 18 TRBJ2-2 -
CASSETTGTANGYTF TRBV6-1 15 TRBJ1-2 -
CASSLGTVRAYNSPLHF TRBV28 17 TRBJ1-6 once
CASSRQGAGEKLFF TRBV3-1/TRBV3-2 14 TRBJ1-4 few
CASSLAPSGSGEQYF TRBV7-2 15 TRBJ2-7 -